The 21 T cell receptor beta chains listed next were all sequenced from one sample in a study of cytomegalovirus exposure and HLA in healthy donors. This PCR relied on a set of 60 Vbeta primers and 13 Jbeta primers. Profiling relied on immunoSEQ multiplex PCR, and the TCRdb table lists in-frame clones only, not all of them. Of 95,000 to 100,000 clones listed, 75% to 80% are singletons. Sequences were obtained from PBMCs. The receptor set was obtained from a female donor in good health and CMV-seronegative.

This rearrangement joins TRBV30 to TRBJ2-1; the match to TRBD2 covers 8 bases. The CDR3 consists of 16 residues. V was clipped by 3 bases and J by 0 bases; unmatched bases: 7. The V gene's germline CDR1 is GTSNPN and CDR2 SVGIG (reference sequence). CDR3 protein: CAWSPGGGISYNEQFF. CDR3 nucleotides: TGTGCCTGGAGCCCCGGGGGGGGGATCTCCTACAATGAGCAGTTCTTC. The full variable domain, with the rest looked up from reference TRBV30 and TRBJ2-1, is SQTIHQWPATLVQPVGSPLSLECTVEGTSNPNLYWYRQAAGRGLQLLFYSVGIGQISSEVPQNLSASRPQDRQFILSSKKLLLSDSGFYLCAWSPGGGISYNEQFFGPGTRLTVL.

This sequence joins TRBV6-5 and TRBJ2-7; TRBD1 is a possible D gene (7 bases). With 7 bases removed from V and 1 base from J, the gap between germline ends came to 14 bases. The germline CDR1 and CDR2 sequences are MNHEY and SVGAGI. This CDR3 contains 14 residues. The CDR3 reads CASTAGGSSYEQYF. DNA for the CDR3: TGTGCCAGCACCGCAGGGGGGTCTTCCTACGAGCAGTACTTC.

The rearrangement links TRBV2 to TRBJ1-6; 8 bases match TRBD1. Unmatched junction bases numbered 9, after V lost 11 bases and J lost 9 bases. This CDR3 is 13 amino acids long. Germline CDR1 is SNHLY and CDR2 is FYNNEI. The CDR3 DNA is TGTGCCGGGAGGTGGACAGGGCGTTCACCCCTCCACTTT. Protein sequence: CAGRWTGRSPLHF.

The V and J genes are TRBV20-1 and TRBJ2-3, with D hard to call. Germline V lookup: CDR1 DFQATT, CDR2 SNEGSKA (reference sequence). There are 11 residues in the CDR3. V gave up 6 bases and J gave up 5 bases, with 9 bases separating them. DNA of the CDR3: TGCAGTGCCCTGGTAGAAGATACGCAGTATTTT. Translating it yields CSALVEDTQYF.

This clone came up once. The J gene is TRBJ1-3, the V gene TRBV9; no definite D call. V dropped 4 bases and J dropped 5 bases, with 16 bases sitting between them. This CDR3 has 15 amino acids. Germline V gives CDR1 SGDLS, CDR2 YYNGEE. In DNA, the CDR3 is TGTGCCAGCAGCTCTCGAACAGCAAACAGAAACACCATATATTTT. Encoded protein: CASSSRTANRNTIYF.

This chain joins TRBV7-9 and TRBJ1-4, with TRBD1 identical over 8 bases. The germline gives CDR1 SEHNR, CDR2 FQNEAQ (reference sequence). CDR3 size: 16 residues. V shed 3 bases, J shed 2 bases, and the junction held 5 bases outside the gene matches. The CDR3 protein is CASSFHTGGTNEKLFF. CDR3 nucleotide sequence: TGTGCCAGCAGCTTCCACACAGGGGGGACTAATGAAAAACTGTTTTTT.

The chain couples TRBV9 to TRBJ2-3, with 8 bases identical to TRBD1. Germline CDR1 reads SGDLS; CDR2 reads YYNGEE. The CDR3 is 17 residues long. V shed 1 base, J shed 5 bases, and the junction held 12 bases outside the gene matches. Here the CDR3 reads CASSVNLRQGAVDTQYF. DNA for the CDR3: TGTGCCAGCAGCGTAAACTTGAGGCAGGGGGCCGTAGATACGCAGTATTTT.

The genes are TRBV9 and TRBJ2-2; TRBD1 matches 8 bases. The CDR3 is 17 residues long. CDR1 and CDR2 from the germline V gene are SGDLS and YYNGEE. J lost 4 bases, V lost 4 bases, and 12 bases had no gene match. The CDR3 DNA is TGTGCCAGCAGCCCTCACCCCGGGACAGGCACCACCGGGGAGCTGTTTTTT. It is translated as CASSPHPGTGTTGELFF. The complete variable domain, with remaining parts taken from reference TRBV9 and TRBJ2-2, reads DSGVTQTPKHLITATGQRVTLRCSPRSGDLSVYWYQQSLDQGLQFLIQYYNGEERAKGNILERFSAQQFPDLHSELNLSSLELGDSALYFCASSPHPGTGTTGELFFGEGSRLTVL.

This clone was detected only once. In DNA form, the CDR3 reads TGCGCCAGCAGCCAAGATCCCGGACAGGGGGCCAATGAGCAGTTCTTC. Its protein is CASSQDPGQGANEQFF. This chain joins TRBV4-1 and TRBJ2-1; 11 positions match TRBD1. CDR1 is MGHRA and CDR2 is YSYEKL in the germline V gene. With 0 bases clipped from V and 6 bases from J, the junction kept 4 bases outside the gene matches. This CDR3 contains 16 residues.

The J gene is TRBJ2-2, the V gene TRBV12-5; 9 nucleotides align to TRBD1. Germline V CDR1 and CDR2: LGHNT, FRNRAP. With V trimmed by 2 bases and J by 4 bases, 8 bases remained unmatched. The CDR3 runs 17 residues. The CDR3: CASGLSTGTGLTGELFF. DNA for the CDR3: TGTGCTAGTGGTTTGTCTACCGGGACAGGGCTCACCGGGGAGCTGTTTTTT.

This clone was found once. J is TRBJ1-5 and V is TRBV14; 7 bases agree with TRBD1. CDR1 and CDR2 from the germline V gene are SGHDN and FVKESK. The CDR3 extends over 14 amino acids. With 3 bases clipped from V and 5 bases from J, the junction kept 4 bases outside the gene matches. CDR3 bases: TGTGCCAGCAGCCAGACAGGGCGTGATCAGCCCCAGCATTTT. It is translated as CASSQTGRDQPQHF.

This rearrangement joins TRBV7-9 to TRBJ1-4, with D perhaps TRBD1 (5 bases). Germline CDR1 is SEHNR and CDR2 is FQNEAQ (reference sequence). This CDR3 region has 14 residues. Trimming took off 8 bases at V and 7 bases at J, with 17 bases between the two ends. The CDR3: CASQYIGVGEKLFF. CDR3 bases: TGTGCCAGCCAGTATATAGGGGTTGGTGAAAAACTGTTTTTT. The complete variable domain, with remaining parts taken from reference TRBV7-9 and TRBJ1-4, reads DTGVSQNPRHKITKRGQNVTFRCDPISEHNRLYWYRQTLGQGPEFLTYFQNEAQLEKSRLLSDRFSAERPKGSFSTLEIQRTEQGDSAMYLCASQYIGVGEKLFFGSGTQLSVL.

The count of this clone is one. This chain joins TRBV29-1 and TRBJ1-2, with TRBD1 as a possible D gene (6 bases). V shed 6 bases and J shed 0 bases, with 14 bases lying between them. Germline CDR1 reads SQVTM; CDR2 reads ANQGSEA. This CDR3 region has 14 residues. For the CDR3, the DNA is TGCAGCGTCCTTCTAGGGGGAGCTAACTATGGCTACACCTTC. It specifies CSVLLGGANYGYTF.

The chain carries TRBV4-2 and TRBJ2-7; TRBD2 agrees at 10 bases. The junction had 2 bases not matched to a gene; V was cut back by 1 base and J by 5 bases. Germline V gene lookup returns CDR1 LGHNA and CDR2 YNFKEQ. This CDR3 contains 14 residues. The DNA for the CDR3 is TGTGCCAGCAGCCAAGTAGCGGGAGGAAACGAGCAGTACTTC. This sequence encodes CASSQVAGGNEQYF.

The chain joins TRBV5-1 to TRBJ1-1, with D maybe TRBD1 (5 bases). The CDR3 extends over 15 amino acids. Trimming removed 3 bases at V and 1 base at J, with 13 bases between. CDR1 is SGHRS, CDR2 YFSETQ, per germline. CDR3: CASSSGDSSNTEAFF. DNA of the CDR3: TGCGCCAGCAGCTCTGGTGACAGTTCGAACACTGAAGCTTTCTTT.

The rearrangement uses TRBV7-2 and TRBJ2-1; TRBD2 matches at 9 bases. From germline, CDR1 is SGHTA and CDR2 FQGNSA. The CDR3 sequence is 15 residues long. The ends lost 5 bases at V and 4 bases at J; junction bases unmatched: 6. CDR3 in amino acids: CASSVTSGPYNEQFF. In DNA, the CDR3 is TGTGCCAGCAGCGTTACTAGCGGGCCATACAATGAGCAGTTCTTC.

The chain combines TRBV19 with TRBJ2-1; 8 bases are shared with TRBD2. The junction had 5 bases not matched to a gene; V was cut back by 4 bases and J by 9 bases. The CDR3 covers 13 residues. Germline V gives CDR1 LNHDA, CDR2 SQIVND (reference sequence). DNA of the CDR3: TGTGCCAGTAGTAGGGACGGGAGGGGTGAGCAGTTCTTC. Protein: CASSRDGRGEQFF.

J is TRBJ1-2 and V is TRBV5-1, with a possible D match to TRBD1 (5 bases). This CDR3 is 15 amino acids long. Per germline, CDR1 SGHRS and CDR2 YFSETQ. V lost 4 bases, J lost 5 bases, and 18 bases lay in between. The CDR3 reads CASSLGRDSAYGYTF. In DNA, the CDR3 is TGCGCCAGCAGCCTTGGTAGGGACTCGGCGTATGGCTACACCTTC. The full variable domain, its missing parts supplied by reference TRBV5-1 and TRBJ1-2, is KAGVTQTPRYLIKTRGQQVTLSCSPISGHRSVSWYQQTPGQGLQFLFEYFSETQRNKGNFPGRFSGRQFSNSRSEMNVSTLELGDSALYLCASSLGRDSAYGYTFGSGTRLTVV.

The V call is TRBV5-4, the J call TRBJ2-7; the D gene is possibly TRBD2 (5 bases). Trimming took off 9 bases at V and 5 bases at J, with 21 bases between the two ends. The CDR3 loop spans 14 amino acids. Germline V gives CDR1 SGHNT, CDR2 YYREEE (reference sequence). The CDR3 loop is CATTLPSGKDEQYF. CDR3 DNA: TGTGCCACTACCCTCCCCTCCGGGAAGGACGAGCAGTACTTC.

This chain connects TRBV7-9 to TRBJ2-1; TRBD1 matches at 10 bases. Germline V lookup: CDR1 SEHNR, CDR2 FQNEAQ (reference sequence). Losses at the gene ends were 5 bases for V and 15 bases for J; bases not matched to a gene: 7. The CDR3 consists of 12 residues. The CDR3 DNA follows: TGTGCCAGCAGCCTAGATGGGGACAGGGGGTTCTTC. Amino acids: CASSLDGDRGFF.

CDR3 nucleotide sequence: TGTGCCAGCAGCGTAAGAGGAGATAATTCACCCCTCCACTTT. It yields the protein CASSVRGDNSPLHF. The chain joins TRBV9 to TRBJ1-6; the D is unclear. Germline values: CDR1 SGDLS, CDR2 YYNGEE. V was clipped by 1 base and J by 5 bases, with 7 bases between them. The CDR3 runs 14 residues.